The 10 T cell receptor beta chains in this list originate from one sample, sequenced in a study of identifying expanded T cells in peripheral blood. Sequenced by immunoSEQ multiplex PCR; TCRdb stores in-frame clones only, minus some. This sample carries tens of thousands of clones, over 75% of them seen once, and the ten largest clones take over 15%. Sequenced input: blood. Source of these receptors: a person between 18 and 75 years old in good health.

The chain employs TRBV11-2 and TRBJ2-1, with TRBD2 as a possible D gene (6 bases). The CDR3 runs to 15 residues. Looked up from germline, CDR1 is SGHAT and CDR2 is FQNNGV. The V end lost 1 base, the J end lost 4 bases, and 11 bases lay between the germline ends. CDR3 sequence: CASSLVGGVYNEQFF. DNA for the CDR3: TGTGCCAGCAGCTTAGTCGGCGGGGTTTACAATGAGCAGTTCTTC.

This chain links TRBV5-4 with TRBJ1-2, with D hard to call. Looked up from germline, CDR1 is SGHNT and CDR2 is YYREEE (reference sequence). The CDR3 runs to 12 residues. Trimming removed 4 bases from V and 1 base from J, with 5 bases in between. In DNA, the CDR3 is TGTGCCAGCAGCGACCTTAACTATGGCTACACCTTC. Translated, it gives CASSDLNYGYTF.

The chain links TRBV6-5 to TRBJ1-1, with D perhaps TRBD1 (5 bases). CDR3 length: 14 residues. Trimming took off 0 bases at V and 10 bases at J, with 15 bases between the two ends. Germline lookup yields CDR1 MNHEY and CDR2 SVGAGI. The CDR3 loop is CASSYSGVGVLAFF. The CDR3 coding sequence is TGTGCCAGCAGTTACTCGGGGGTCGGTGTGCTAGCTTTCTTT.

This CDR3 is CASSPLAGDYGYTF. In nucleotides, the CDR3 is TGTGCCAGCTCACCGCTGGCGGGAGACTATGGCTACACCTTC. The chain has TRBV18 and TRBJ1-2; no clear D gene. Looked up from germline, CDR1 is KGHSH and CDR2 is LQKENI. This CDR3 comprises 14 residues. Trimming removed 3 bases from V and 3 bases from J, with 11 bases in between. The complete variable domain, with remaining parts taken from reference TRBV18 and TRBJ1-2, reads NAGVMQNPRHLVRRRGQEARLRCSPMKGHSHVYWYRQLPEEGLKFMVYLQKENIIDESGMPKERFSAEFPKEGPSILRIQQVVRGDSAAYFCASSPLAGDYGYTFGSGTRLTVV.

The gene calls are TRBV7-9 and TRBJ2-6; D is undetermined. The ends were cut back, 4 bases at V and 0 bases at J, with 7 bases in the middle. Germline-derived CDR1 and CDR2 are SEHNR and FQNEAQ (reference sequence). The CDR3 has 15 residues. DNA for the CDR3: TGTGCCAGCAGCTCTCCTACCTCTGGGGCCAACGTCCTGACTTTC. Its translation: CASSSPTSGANVLTF.

Regarding this clone: The junction differs from germline at one of its ends, possibly a read error. The chain has TRBV6-1 and TRBJ1-5, with TRBD1 matching over 7 bases. This CDR3 spans 14 amino acids. In germline, CDR1 is MNHNS, CDR2 SASEGT. The CDR3 protein is CASREGDREGPQHF. The CDR3 nucleotides read TGTGCCAGCAGGGAAGGAGACAGGGAAGGGCCCCAGCATTTT.

The chain is built from TRBV19 and TRBJ2-5, with 12 bases fitting TRBD1. Unmatched junction bases numbered 10, after V lost 10 bases and J lost 4 bases. CDR1 and CDR2 (germline): LNHDA, SQIVND (reference sequence). The CDR3 runs 15 residues. This CDR3 reads CATTPGTGGGETQYF. DNA for the CDR3: TGTGCCACTACCCCCGGGACAGGGGGCGGAGAGACCCAGTACTTC.

This chain connects TRBV7-7 to TRBJ2-2; 7 positions match TRBD2. Per the germline V gene, CDR1 is SSHAT and CDR2 is FNYEAQ (reference sequence). Trimming removed 1 base from V and 5 bases from J; junction bases left unmatched: 10. The CDR3 extends over 17 amino acids. The CDR3 loop is CASSLGASGPLTGELFF. DNA for the CDR3: TGTGCCAGCAGCTTAGGAGCTAGCGGTCCCCTAACCGGGGAGCTGTTTTTT.

This sequence joins TRBV5-1 and TRBJ2-3, with 13 bases matching TRBD2. This CDR3 is built from 16 residues. Germline V CDR1 and CDR2: SGHRS, YFSETQ. The junction had 10 bases not matched to a gene; V was cut back by 4 bases and J by 8 bases. The CDR3 loop is CASSIGLAGVFATQYF. The CDR3 region has the DNA TGCGCCAGCAGCATCGGACTAGCGGGAGTATTCGCTACGCAGTATTTT.

This chain joins TRBV18 and TRBJ2-1; the D is unclear. Trimming cost V 8 bases and J 6 bases, with 17 bases left between them. The CDR3 sequence is 14 residues long. CDR1 and CDR2 (germline): KGHSH, LQKENI. The DNA for the CDR3 is TGTGCCAGCCACAGTCCGGTGACTTCCAATGAGCAGTTCTTC. This translates into CASHSPVTSNEQFF.